A single sample gave rise to the 20 T cell receptor beta chains below, sequenced in a study of identical twins' blood T cells. TCRdb redid the calling of the 5' RACE reads with MiXCR, one entry per CDR3 protein. The sample has a few hundred thousand distinct CDR3 sequences, about 28% seen once. Specimen: PBMCs. These receptor sequences come from a woman between 18 and 50 years old in good health.

This clonotype was counted only a few times. The chain employs TRBV29-1 and TRBJ2-1, with 7 bases lining up with TRBD2. This CDR3 has 14 amino acids. Germline-derived CDR1 and CDR2 are SQVTM and ANQGSEA. V trimming: 2 bases; J trimming: 6 bases; junction bases outside the gene matches: 7. CDR3 bases: TGCAGCGTTGAATCGAGCGGGAAGGGCAATGAGCAGTTCTTC. It codes for CSVESSGKGNEQFF.

V usage is TRBV20-1 and J usage is TRBJ2-1, with 14 bases fitting TRBD2. The length of the CDR3 is 17 residues. With V trimmed by 6 bases and J by 6 bases, 13 bases remained unmatched. Germline V gene sequence: CDR1 DFQATT, CDR2 SNEGSKA (reference sequence). The CDR3, as DNA: TGCAGTGCGCGACTAGCGGGAGGGCCGATATCTCCCAATGAGCAGTTCTTC. Translated: CSARLAGGPISPNEQFF.

In this sample, this clonotype turned up many times. This chain joins TRBV29-1 and TRBJ1-4, with D hard to call. The CDR3 has 12 residues. Germline CDR1 reads SQVTM; CDR2 reads ANQGSEA. Deletions cut 4 bases from V and 8 bases from J, with 11 bases between. The CDR3 reads CSVVGVEEKLFF. CDR3 coding DNA: TGCAGCGTTGTTGGTGTGGAGGAAAAACTGTTTTTT. The whole variable domain, filled in from reference TRBV29-1 and TRBJ1-4, reads SAVISQKPSRDICQRGTSLTIQCQVDSQVTMMFWYRQQPGQSLTLIATANQGSEATYESGFVIDKFPISRPNLTFSTLTVSNMSPEDSSIYLCSVVGVEEKLFFGSGTQLSVL.

On this clonotype: One end of the junction does not line up with germline, which may come from a read error. The CDR3 bases are TGTGCCAGCAGTTTTAGATTCGGGAACTATGGCTGCACCTTC. The encoded protein is CASSFRFGNYGCTF. The rearrangement joins TRBV12-3 or TRBV12-4 to TRBJ1-2; D gene unclear. CDR3 length equals 14 residues.

V is TRBV20-1 and J is TRBJ1-4; 9 bases map to TRBD1. CDR1 DFQATT and CDR2 SNEGSKA come from the germline V gene (reference sequence). V trimming: 2 bases; J trimming: 8 bases; junction bases outside the gene matches: 15. The CDR3 covers 17 residues. CDR3 in DNA: TGCAGTGCTAGAAACTCGATCTGGGACAGGGAAAACGAAAAACTGTTTTTT. It yields the protein CSARNSIWDRENEKLFF.

This clonotype was picked up many times. V and J are TRBV29-1 and TRBJ2-7; TRBD1 might be the D (6 bases). Germline V lookup: CDR1 SQVTM, CDR2 ANQGSEA. Trimming took 4 bases from V and 3 from J, leaving 10 bases between them. CDR3 length: 12 amino acids. The CDR3 DNA follows: TGCAGCGTTGGAGGGGGTAGCTACGAGCAGTACTTC. This gives the protein CSVGGGSYEQYF.

This clonotype occurred a few times. The junction shows a germline mismatch at one end, possibly a read error. The chain combines TRBV20-1 with TRBJ1-2; TRBD1 matches at 7 bases. Germline assignment: CDR1 DFQATT and CDR2 SNEGSKA (reference sequence). The CDR3 has 14 amino acids. In DNA form, the CDR3 reads TGCAGTGCTCGAGAGAAAACAGGGACAGATGGCTACACCTTC. Its protein product is CSAREKTGTDGYTF.

This clonotype has just a few counts. The chain combines TRBV29-1 with TRBJ2-7, with 7 bases fitting TRBD1. This CDR3 has 15 amino acids. In germline, CDR1 is SQVTM, CDR2 ANQGSEA. With 4 bases clipped from V and 0 bases from J, the junction kept 9 bases outside the gene matches. Written as DNA, the CDR3 is TGCAGCGTTGTGATGGGACAGACCTACTCCTACGAGCAGTACTTC. Translation gives CSVVMGQTYSYEQYF.

The table lists this clonotype with many counts. The chain carries TRBV12-3 or TRBV12-4 and TRBJ2-1, with no clear D. This CDR3 has 12 residues. The V end lost 6 bases, the J end lost 6 bases, and 9 bases lay between the germline ends. The CDR3 protein is CASSLRPNEQFF. The DNA for the CDR3 is TGTGCCAGCAGCTTACGCCCCAATGAGCAGTTCTTC.

A few counts support this clonotype. One end of the junction fails to match germline, which may point to a read error. The chain has TRBV10-3 and TRBJ1-1, with no clear D. The germline CDR1 and CDR2 sequences are ENHRY and SYGVKD. There are 14 residues in the CDR3. CDR3 sequence reads: CAISESRPNTEAFF. The DNA for the CDR3 is TGTGCCATCAGTGAGTCAAGGCCGAACACTGAAGCTTTCTTC.

This rearrangement joins TRBV2 to TRBJ1-6; D not certain. CDR1 is SNHLY, CDR2 FYNNEI, per germline. V lost 6 bases, J lost 7 bases, and 13 bases lay in between. This CDR3 region has 14 residues. The CDR3 nucleotides are TGTGCCAGCAGGGTCGAGAGGGCGAATTCACCCCTCCACTTT. It is translated as CASRVERANSPLHF.

This chain links TRBV29-1 with TRBJ2-7; 10 bases fit TRBD1. V lost 6 bases to trimming and J lost 6 bases; unmatched junction nucleotides: 2. The CDR3 is made up of 11 amino acids. Germline V CDR1 and CDR2: SQVTM, ANQGSEA. DNA for the CDR3: TGCAGCGTGGGGGACAGGGGCGAGCAGTACTTC. Protein product: CSVGDRGEQYF.

The CDR3 region is CSARDRPGGNTEAFF. The CDR3 DNA sequence: TGCAGTGCTAGAGATCGGCCAGGGGGGAACACTGAAGCTTTCTTT. The chain uses TRBV20-1 and TRBJ1-1; TRBD1 matches 7 bases. Germline loops: CDR1 DFQATT, CDR2 SNEGSKA (reference sequence). The ends lost 0 bases at V and 1 base at J; junction bases unmatched: 5. The CDR3 is made up of 15 amino acids.

There are many counts of this clonotype. This rearrangement joins TRBV29-1 to TRBJ1-5; D gene unclear. The CDR3 is 15 amino acids. The V end lost 4 bases, the J end lost 2 bases, and 15 bases lay between the germline ends. Germline values: CDR1 SQVTM, CDR2 ANQGSEA. The CDR3 DNA reads as TGCAGCGTTGCAGACGGGGTGTTGGGCAATCAGCCCCAGCATTTT. As protein: CSVADGVLGNQPQHF.

This clonotype was observed a few times. The rearrangement links TRBV6-5 to TRBJ1-1; D might be TRBD1 (5 bases). Germline V gives CDR1 MNHEY, CDR2 SVGAGI. With 7 bases removed from V and 2 bases from J, the gap between germline ends came to 14 bases. CDR3 size: 14 residues. The CDR3 DNA sequence: TGTGCCAGCACCCAGGGACGGCCTAACACTGAAGCTTTCTTT. Amino acids: CASTQGRPNTEAFF.

This clonotype was observed a handful of times. The CDR3 protein is CSVYTGLNFGNTIYF. Written as DNA, the CDR3 is TGCAGCGTCTACACAGGTCTTAATTTTGGAAACACCATATATTTT. The chain uses TRBV29-1 and TRBJ1-3; D is possibly TRBD1 (5 bases). This CDR3 has 15 amino acids. V lost 6 bases to trimming and J lost 3 bases, with 18 bases between them. Germline loops: CDR1 SQVTM, CDR2 ANQGSEA.

This sequence joins TRBV7-2 and TRBJ1-4; TRBD1 matches 7 bases. Germline V gene data show CDR1 as SGHTA and CDR2 as FQGNSA. This CDR3 has 15 residues. V shed 2 bases and J 5 bases; nucleotides not matched to a gene: 5. The CDR3 nucleotides are TGTGCCAGCAGCTTAAAGACAGGGTTAAATGAAAAACTGTTTTTT. It codes for CASSLKTGLNEKLFF.

This clonotype was observed a few times. The chain is built from TRBV20-1 and TRBJ1-1, with a possible D match to TRBD1 (6 bases). Germline V lookup: CDR1 DFQATT, CDR2 SNEGSKA (reference sequence). The length of the CDR3 is 13 residues. V lost 4 bases and J lost 6, with 15 bases in between. In DNA form, the CDR3 reads TGCAGTGCTATGAGTCCCAGGGGCGCTGAAGCTTTCTTT. It translates to CSAMSPRGAEAFF.

J is TRBJ1-2 and V is TRBV3-1, with 10 nucleotides matching TRBD1. Germline trimming cut 6 bases from V and 3 bases from J; bases unmatched to any gene: 13. CDR3 length equals 17 residues. CDR1 LGHDT and CDR2 YNNKEL come from the germline V gene (reference sequence). The CDR3 spells CASRPGRDRGFDYGYTF. As DNA, the CDR3 is TGTGCCAGCAGACCGGGTCGGGACAGGGGTTTTGACTATGGCTACACCTTC.

The chain couples TRBV5-6 to TRBJ2-5, with a weak D call TRBD2 (6 bases). This CDR3 spans 13 amino acids. V gave up 4 bases and J gave up 9 bases, with 16 bases separating them. Germline values: CDR1 SGHDT, CDR2 YYEEEE. The chain's CDR3 is CASSAGTPAPQYF. The CDR3 bases are TGTGCCAGCAGCGCCGGGACTCCCGCCCCCCAGTACTTC.